The TCR beta chain under discussion was sequenced for a study of T cell repertoires in cytomegalovirus infection. Turning to the study itself: Epitope selection comprised recently identified HLA-C-restricted CMV epitopes and well-studied HLA-B-restricted CMV epitopes. Evidence of both CMV infection and a matching HLA type came from public TCR beta signatures.

Study observations and caveats: Cumulative frequency (of public TCR beta family members) identified carriers of CMV plus the relevant HLA.

The CDR3 totals 13 residues. With 4 bases removed from V and 0 bases from J, the gap between germline ends came to 4 bases. From germline, CDR1 is LGHNA and CDR2 YSLEER. As for this clonotype: What it binds is unknown.

TCRdb re-called the reads with MiXCR, one entry per CDR3 protein. The repertoire holds some 920,000 distinct CDR3 sequences, with 30% to 40% as singletons. The sequences come from cultured CD8+ T cells from PBMCs, collected from culture after CMV antigen stimulation. This TCR derives from a human donor in good health (CMV status not recorded). Some clones in this sample may be carry-over from other donors' samples. The rearrangement uses TRBV4-3 and TRBJ2-1; D ambiguous. The CDR3: CASSPHSYNEQFF. For the CDR3, the DNA is TGCGCCAGCAGCCCCCACTCCTACAATGAGCAGTTCTTC.